This T cell receptor (beta chain) was sequenced for a study of blood T cell repertoires in COVID-19 (TCRdb year 2020). Context from the whole study: Collaborator samples came from the United States, Italy and Spain and covered acute and convalescent phases of COVID-19. Deeply sampled blood TCRbeta repertoires from subjects exposed to, actively infected with, or recovered from COVID-19 were included in the dataset. Where HLA class I and class II types were available, the types were taken from metadata supplied by the sample provider, not from assay-based typing. A freely available public database, intended as a resource for researchers studying the immune response to SARS-CoV-2, is where the repertoires were released. The material from the prospective study consisted of cDNA or gDNA derived from T cells, B-cell-depleted T cells, or PBMCs. The samples were drawn from the first 160 participants of the ongoing ImmuneRACE study and from 950 to 1,500 subjects provided by 6 global collaborators. Nearly every sample came with metadata listing a de-identified subject ID, COVID-19 status, age in years and sex. On the study overall, not on this receptor specifically: The amount of clinical and demographic metadata varied by source and participant and was provided uncurated.

The immunoSEQ Assay, a bias-controlled multiplex PCR, was used to amplify TCRbeta CDR3 regions from genomic DNA. The paper's processing steps were these. Within the assay, amplification of reference gene primers was used to estimate how many nucleated cells each sample contained. To quantify the absolute abundance of each unique TCRbeta CDR3 rearrangement, sequence reads were collapsed and filtered. Productive Simpson clonality was computed per sample as the square root of Simpson's diversity index over productive rearrangements. The source is immuneACCESS, and TCRdb retained only in-frame sequences with V and J called. Part of the clones is not carried over; for the studies checked, unresolved V genes explain less than half of this, and the remainder is unexplained. D and trimming come from the DNA, and the V and J calls and clone size come from that table. For this sample there are a few hundred thousand clones; around 90% appear just once. The leading ten clones occupy around 0.92% of the sample.

One collaborating source in Seattle enrolled patients during active infection and followed them longitudinally through the course of disease. Whole blood was collected in K2EDTA tubes by collaborating institutions according to the institutions' own protocols. For TCRbeta analysis, collaborator samples were shipped as frozen whole blood, as isolated PBMCs, or as DNA extracted from either sample type. Turning to this clone: No antigen is known for it. The input lacks base qualities; no much larger clone sits a single base away.

Spanning cysteine to phenylalanine, the CDR3 consists of 19 amino acids. Only CDR3 DNA is held: 57 bases, read in frame from base 1. CDR1 and CDR2 were assigned from the germline V gene as SGHDN and FVKESK. Trimming at the junction amounts to 2 bases on V and 4 bases on J, and the germline ends lie 24 bases apart. Sequencing was done on a sample of peripheral blood. Recombination linked TRBV14 to TRBJ1-3; the D gene is perhaps TRBD1, on 6 matching bases. This receptor was obtained from a man younger than 35 with COVID-19, enrolled during active disease. The bases are TGTGCCAGCAGCCAAATAGGGAGTGATGAGGGGGATCGGGGAAACACCATATATTTT. Translated, it reads CASSQIGSDEGDRGNTIYF.